This T cell receptor beta chain originates from a study of a mutant IDH1 vaccine in newly diagnosed glioma. This table comes from immunoSEQ multiplex PCR, and its TCRdb copy is limited to in-frame clones, with some not included. Of tens of thousands of clones listed, about 81% are singletons. Time point in this sample: week 23, last vaccination. Vaccination used 300 ug of mutant IDH1 20-mer peptide per dose, with topical imiquimod. Germline lookup yields CDR1 SGHVS and CDR2 FNYEAQ. The CDR3 has 14 residues. The germline V and J ends were trimmed by 3 bases and 5 bases, with 13 bases remaining between them. As to this clone: The antigen is not known.

Sample: PBMCs, taken from a glioma patient whose treatment included an IDH1 peptide vaccine. This receptor was obtained from a middle-aged woman with glioma. Some clones in this sample may be carry-over from other donors' samples. The V gene is TRBV7-6, the J gene TRBJ1-1; D is unclear. CDR3 sequence reads: CASSLRAQWTEAFF. The DNA for the CDR3 is TGTGCCAGCAGCTTGCGGGCCCAGTGGACTGAAGCTTTCTTT.